Listed here are 18 T cell receptor beta chains from one sample, sequenced in a study of CD8+ T cells in alopecia areata. Extraction of RNA preceded its reverse transcription into cDNA, which served as the sequencing template. The data were produced by immunoSEQ multiplex PCR, yet TCRdb's version contains in-frame clones alone and is incomplete. This sample has 200,000 to 250,000 clones, with 50% to 65% found just once. The sequencing used CD4+ T cells sorted from blood, collected at week 0. These receptor sequences come from a human donor with alopecia areata.

On this clone itself: The sample carries other DNA sequences with the same CDR3. V is TRBV5-1 and J is TRBJ2-5; no clear D. V lost 1 base, J lost 2 bases, and 3 bases lay in between. The CDR3 sequence is 12 residues long. Germline lookup yields CDR1 SGHRS and CDR2 YFSETQ. The CDR3 region has the DNA TGCGCCAGCAGCTTGACACAAGAGACCCAGTACTTC. Protein sequence: CASSLTQETQYF.

J is TRBJ2-5 and V is TRBV7-3; D is unresolved. The CDR3 length is 13 residues. With 0 bases removed from V and 1 base from J, the gap between germline ends came to 3 bases. In germline, CDR1 is SGHTA, CDR2 FQGTGA. The CDR3 loop is CASSLTFQETQYF. The CDR3 nucleotides are TGTGCCAGCAGCTTAACGTTCCAAGAGACCCAGTACTTC.

This clone came up a few times. V usage is TRBV7-9 and J usage is TRBJ1-2, with no clear D. The CDR3 length is 12 residues. Trimming pared 1 base from V and 6 bases from J, leaving 6 bases between. The germline CDR1 and CDR2 sequences are SEHNR and FQNEAQ (reference sequence). The CDR3 coding sequence is TGTGCCAGCAGCTTAGATTGGAATGGCTACACCTTC. The encoded protein is CASSLDWNGYTF.

This rearrangement joins TRBV4-1 to TRBJ2-5, with a possible D match to TRBD2 (6 bases). The CDR3 extends over 20 amino acids. The germline V gene encodes CDR1 MGHRA and CDR2 YSYEKL. V was pared by 4 bases and J by 2 bases, with 29 bases between. The CDR3 coding sequence is TGCGCCAGCAGCCCGCTGGGCCTGCGGGGACGGGACCCCATACAAGAGACCCAGTACTTC. Translating it yields CASSPLGLRGRDPIQETQYF.

This clone was recorded at least ten times. The chain recombines TRBV19 with TRBJ2-3; D is unresolved. The length of the CDR3 is 13 residues. Per germline, CDR1 LNHDA and CDR2 SQIVND (reference sequence). Trimming left V 4 bases short and J 6 bases short, with 11 bases between. CDR3 sequence (DNA): TGTGCCAGTAGTAGAGCCCAACCGGATACGCAGTATTTT. It translates to CASSRAQPDTQYF. The variable domain in full, with the rest retrieved from reference TRBV19 and TRBJ2-3, is DGGITQSPKYLFRKEGQNVTLSCEQNLNHDAMYWYRQDPGQGLRLIYYSQIVNDFQKGDIAEGYSVSREKKESFPLTVTSAQKNPTAFYLCASSRAQPDTQYFGPGTRLTVL.

CDR3: CASKSPRRTDTQYF. The DNA for the CDR3 is TGTGCCAGTAAATCGCCTCGCCGCACAGATACGCAGTATTTT. The chain joins TRBV19 to TRBJ2-3; D remains unclear. Germline V CDR1 and CDR2: LNHDA, SQIVND (reference sequence). Trimming stripped 7 bases from V and 1 base from J, with 12 bases between. The CDR3 length is 14 residues.

This clone was counted a few times. V is TRBV19 and J is TRBJ1-1, with unresolved D. The CDR3 totals 14 residues. CDR1 is LNHDA and CDR2 is SQIVND in the germline V gene (reference sequence). Trimming shortened V by 5 bases and J by 5 bases, and 15 bases separated the two germline ends. CDR3 region: CASSFSPLGTEAFF. CDR3 sequence (DNA): TGTGCCAGTAGTTTCTCGCCTCTGGGGACTGAAGCTTTCTTT.

The chain uses TRBV5-6 and TRBJ1-2; D is uncertain. The CDR3 covers 11 residues. Looked up from germline, CDR1 is SGHDT and CDR2 is YYEEEE. The V end was cut by 4 bases, the J end by 13 bases, with 14 bases between. In DNA, the CDR3 is TGTGCCAGCAGCCCCCAGACCCCCGGCACCTTC. It is translated as CASSPQTPGTF. Filled out from reference TRBV5-6 and TRBJ1-2, the complete variable domain reads DAGVTQSPTHLIKTRGQQVTLRCSPKSGHDTVSWYQQALGQGPQFIFQYYEEEERQRGNFPDRFSGHQFPNYSSELNVNALLLGDSALYLCASSPQTPGTFGSGTRLTVV.

This clone came up a few times. The chain carries TRBV27 and TRBJ1-4; TRBD1 aligns across 10 bases. Germline CDR1 MNHEY, CDR2 SMNVEV (reference sequence). This CDR3 is built from 18 residues. Germline trimming cut 6 bases from V and 11 bases from J; bases unmatched to any gene: 21. The CDR3, as DNA: TGTGCCAGCAGCATCTGGTCGACAGGGGGCTCCCGAAGGCGGAAACTGTTTTTT. It translates to CASSIWSTGGSRRRKLFF.

This clone was seen a few times. The V call is TRBV30, the J call TRBJ1-1; 7 nucleotides match TRBD1. From germline, CDR1 is GTSNPN and CDR2 SVGIG (reference sequence). This CDR3 contains 14 residues. Germline trimming cut 4 bases from V and 6 bases from J; bases unmatched to any gene: 11. The CDR3 DNA sequence: TGTGCCTGGAAGGGGTCCAGGGGGTTCGCTGAAGCTTTCTTT. It is translated as CAWKGSRGFAEAFF.

This chain joins TRBV30 and TRBJ2-3; D not resolved. The CDR3 sequence is 12 residues long. Per the germline V gene, CDR1 is GTSNPN and CDR2 is SVGIG (reference sequence). The V end was cut by 3 bases, the J end by 3 bases, with 7 bases between. The CDR3 reads CAWSLNTDTQYF. The DNA for the CDR3 is TGTGCCTGGAGCTTGAATACAGATACGCAGTATTTT.

This clone was counted at least ten times. This chain connects TRBV30 to TRBJ1-3; D gene unclear. Per germline, CDR1 GTSNPN and CDR2 SVGIG (reference sequence). The CDR3 length is 11 residues. V shed 5 bases and J shed 5 bases, with 7 bases lying between them. The DNA for the CDR3 is TGTGCCTGGCCCGACAGAAACACCATATATTTT. Its translation is CAWPDRNTIYF.

The CDR3 spells CASSAWDLGGPYEQYF. The CDR3 bases are TGTGCCAGCAGCGCCTGGGACCTCGGAGGTCCCTACGAGCAGTACTTC. The chain recombines TRBV7-9 with TRBJ2-7; either TRBD1 or TRBD2 may fit D (5 bases each). The V gene lost 5 bases and the J gene lost 2 bases, with 19 bases spanning the gap. Germline lookup yields CDR1 SEHNR and CDR2 FQNEAQ (reference sequence). The CDR3 extends over 16 amino acids.

V and J are TRBV6-1 and TRBJ2-1, with D unresolved. Germline CDR1 is MNHNS and CDR2 is SASEGT. Trimming left V 8 bases short and J 8 bases short, with 13 bases between. The CDR3 has 12 amino acids. The CDR3 sequence: CASCPPGDEQFF. Here the CDR3 DNA reads TGTGCCAGCTGTCCTCCAGGTGATGAGCAGTTCTTC.

The V gene is TRBV29-1, the J gene TRBJ2-1, with 10 bases that match TRBD2. There are 16 residues in the CDR3. Per germline, CDR1 SQVTM and CDR2 ANQGSEA. V lost 3 bases, J lost 9 bases, and 14 bases stayed unmatched. CDR3 nucleotides: TGCAGCGTTGATAGGCTAGCGGGGGCCCCCGGCAGTGAGCAGTTCTTC. Protein: CSVDRLAGAPGSEQFF.

This clone showed up just once. The chain couples TRBV14 to TRBJ2-1; 15 positions match TRBD2. With 4 bases clipped from V and 5 bases from J, the junction kept 3 bases outside the gene matches. The length of the CDR3 is 16 residues. Germline CDR1 and CDR2: SGHDN and FVKESK. The CDR3 is CASSPGLAGGNNEQFF. The CDR3 DNA reads as TGTGCCAGCAGCCCCGGACTAGCGGGAGGGAACAATGAGCAGTTCTTC.

The chain joins TRBV25-1 to TRBJ1-3; 7 positions agree with TRBD1. V was clipped by 6 bases and J by 4 bases; unmatched bases: 9. Per germline, CDR1 MGHDK and CDR2 SYGVNS. CDR3 length: 15 amino acids. DNA for the CDR3: TGTGCCAGCAGCAAGACAGGGACTCGCGGAAACACCATATATTTT. It codes for CASSKTGTRGNTIYF.

The rearrangement links TRBV5-4 to TRBJ2-7; 12 nucleotides line up with TRBD2. This CDR3 has 14 residues. With V trimmed by 4 bases and J by 5 bases, 4 bases remained unmatched. Looked up from germline, CDR1 is SGHNT and CDR2 is YYREEE (reference sequence). The CDR3 DNA is TGTGCCAGCAGCCTTTCTAGCGGGAGGGACGAGCAGTACTTC. It codes for CASSLSSGRDEQYF. Supplemented by reference TRBV5-4 and TRBJ2-7, the full variable domain reads ETGVTQSPTHLIKTRGQQVTLRCSSQSGHNTVSWYQQALGQGPQFIFQYYREEENGRGNFPPRFSGLQFPNYSSELNVNALELDDSALYLCASSLSSGRDEQYFGPGTRLTVT.